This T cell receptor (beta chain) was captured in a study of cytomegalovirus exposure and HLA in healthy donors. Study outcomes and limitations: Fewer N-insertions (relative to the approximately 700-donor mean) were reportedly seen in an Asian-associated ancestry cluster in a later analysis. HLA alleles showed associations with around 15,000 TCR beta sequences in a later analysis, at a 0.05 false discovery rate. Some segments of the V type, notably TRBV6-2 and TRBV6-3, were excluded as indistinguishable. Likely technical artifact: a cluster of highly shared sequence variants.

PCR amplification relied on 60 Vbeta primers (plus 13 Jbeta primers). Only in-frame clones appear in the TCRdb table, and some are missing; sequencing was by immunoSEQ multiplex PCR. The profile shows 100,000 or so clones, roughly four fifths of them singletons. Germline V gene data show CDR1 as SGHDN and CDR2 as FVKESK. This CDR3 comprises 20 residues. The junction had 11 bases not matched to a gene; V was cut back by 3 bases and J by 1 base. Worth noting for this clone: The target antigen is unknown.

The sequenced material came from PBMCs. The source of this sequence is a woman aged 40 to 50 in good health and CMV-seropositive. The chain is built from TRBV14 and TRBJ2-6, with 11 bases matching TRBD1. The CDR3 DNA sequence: TGTGCCAGCAGCCAGGACTCAAGGGGGACAGGGGGATCTGGGGCCAACGTCCTGACTTTC. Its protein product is CASSQDSRGTGGSGANVLTF. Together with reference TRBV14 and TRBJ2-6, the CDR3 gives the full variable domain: EAGVTQFPSHSVIEKGQTVTLRCDPISGHDNLYWYRRVMGKEIKFLLHFVKESKQDESGMPNNRFLAERTGGTYSTLKVQPAELEDSGVYFCASSQDSRGTGGSGANVLTFGAGSRLTVL.